This T cell receptor (beta chain) was identified during a study of T cell responses to AZD1222 COVID-19 vaccine (dated by TCRdb to the early 2020s). With respect to the entire study: AZD1222 recipients whose second dose came at about 4 weeks and those whose second dose came at about 12 weeks were combined into one group, since spike-specific TCR depth and breadth did not differ between the two schedules. TCR sequencing covered roughly 230 trial participants: about 210 given two doses of AZD1222 and 26 given two doses of MenACWY control vaccine. Trial participants were enrolled by age into 18-55, 56-69 and 70-plus year subgroups, with around 150, 28 and 57 TCR-sequenced participants respectively.

Results the study describes overall, beyond this receptor: After two AZD1222 doses, spike-specific TCR breadth and depth were significantly higher than at day 0 and than in MenACWY recipients. In the small 56-69-year group, the increase in depth fell short of significance, most likely because of low power. CD4 TCRs associated with the vaccine covered the entire spike protein, and the dominant responses were in regions 160-218 and 743-854. Reportedly, close to half of the unique spike-specific TCRs recognized epitopes lying outside the regions that are mutated in the B.1.351 and B.1.1.7 variants. Participants were mostly white British, with more females than males. The authors suggested clonal diversity may have been underestimated. Conclusions about previously exposed vaccinees are limited because only five to seven AZD1222 recipients were SARS-CoV-2 seropositive at baseline. Because no samples from the day 14 peak response were available, repertoires could be characterized only after the peak T cell response.

The sample's time point label, in plain terms: baseline before first vaccination. Vaccinee samples came from UK trials COV001 and COV002, including a single-blind randomized controlled phase 2/3 trial of AZD1222 (ChAdOx1 nCoV-19) in healthy adults. For TCRbeta chain sequencing, PBMC samples from trial participants were taken at day 0 and at day 28 after the second dose. The CDR3 regions of human TCRbeta chains were subjected to immunosequencing. The original pipeline was this. TCRs in the repertoires were matched against a reference library of SARS-CoV-2-specific TCRs that had been generated with the MIRA antigen-specificity platform. Breadth was defined as the fraction of unique TCRs that were SARS-CoV-2-associated. Depth was defined as the fraction of total T cells that were SARS-CoV-2-associated. Using the MIRA data, each spike-specific TCR was mapped to the spike region that the TCR reacts to and placed in a CD4 or CD8 class. Log10-transformed breadth and depth values were compared by one-way ANOVA with Sidak's multiple comparisons tests. TCRdb's version of the immuneACCESS table is confined to in-frame rearrangements and falls short of the full clone set. An unresolved V gene accounts for under half of the shortfall where checked; the remainder is of unknown origin. D and trimming were read from the DNA, whereas the V and J calls and clone size are those reported in that table. This sample holds fewer than 180,000 clones; roughly 92% were observed only once. The ten largest clones take up over 1% of the sample.

Note on this clone: Its antigen remains undetermined. One base away there is no much larger clone; base qualities are not given.

The source was peripheral blood, collected on day 0 of AZD1222 vaccination. This receptor was taken from an adult in good health.

The sequence in DNA is TGTGCCAGCAGTCCCCAGTACGCCAATGAAAAACTGTTTTTT. This encodes CASSPQYANEKLFF. The V and J genes are TRBV27 and TRBJ1-4, with the D gene too uncertain to name. There are 14 amino acids in the CDR3, from cysteine to phenylalanine inclusive. Just the 42-base CDR3 DNA is kept, in frame starting at base 1. V is cut by 5 bases and J by 5 bases, and the space between the germline ends is 12 bases. Sequences MNHEY (CDR1) and SMNVEV (CDR2) are obtained from the germline V gene (reference sequence).